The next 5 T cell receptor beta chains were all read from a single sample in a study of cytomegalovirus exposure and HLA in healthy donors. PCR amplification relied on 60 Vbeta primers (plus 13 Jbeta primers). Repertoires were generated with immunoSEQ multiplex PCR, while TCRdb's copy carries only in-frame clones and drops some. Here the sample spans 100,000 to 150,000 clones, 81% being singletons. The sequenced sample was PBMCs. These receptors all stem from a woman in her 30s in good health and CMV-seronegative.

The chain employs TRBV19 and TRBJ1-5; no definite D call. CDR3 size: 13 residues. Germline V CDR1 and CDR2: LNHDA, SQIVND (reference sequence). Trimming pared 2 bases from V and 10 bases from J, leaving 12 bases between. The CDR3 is CASSIWAGNPQHF. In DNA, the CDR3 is TGTGCCAGTAGTATATGGGCGGGAAACCCCCAGCATTTT.

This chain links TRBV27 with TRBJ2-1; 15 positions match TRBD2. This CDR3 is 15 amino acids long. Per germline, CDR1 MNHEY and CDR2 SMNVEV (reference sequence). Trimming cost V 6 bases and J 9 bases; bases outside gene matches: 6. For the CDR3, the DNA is TGTGCCAGCAGCGCCGGGACTAGCGGGAGGAGTGAGCAGTTCTTC. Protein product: CASSAGTSGRSEQFF.

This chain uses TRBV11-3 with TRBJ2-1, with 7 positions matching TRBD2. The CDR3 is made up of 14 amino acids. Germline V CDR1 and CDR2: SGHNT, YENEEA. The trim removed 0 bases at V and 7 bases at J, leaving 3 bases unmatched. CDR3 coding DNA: TGTGCCAGCAGCTTAGAGCAACTAGCGAATGAGCAGTTCTTC. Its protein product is CASSLEQLANEQFF.

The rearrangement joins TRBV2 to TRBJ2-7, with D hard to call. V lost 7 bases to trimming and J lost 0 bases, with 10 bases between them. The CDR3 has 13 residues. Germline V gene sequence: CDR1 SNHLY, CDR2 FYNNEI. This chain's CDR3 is CASTAQSSYEQYF. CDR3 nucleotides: TGTGCCAGCACCGCACAGAGCTCCTACGAGCAGTACTTC. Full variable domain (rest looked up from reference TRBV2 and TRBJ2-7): EPEVTQTPSHQVTQMGQEVILRCVPISNHLYFYWYRQILGQKVEFLVSFYNNEISEKSEIFDDQFSVERPDGSNFTLKIRSTKLEDSAMYFCASTAQSSYEQYFGPGTRLTVT.

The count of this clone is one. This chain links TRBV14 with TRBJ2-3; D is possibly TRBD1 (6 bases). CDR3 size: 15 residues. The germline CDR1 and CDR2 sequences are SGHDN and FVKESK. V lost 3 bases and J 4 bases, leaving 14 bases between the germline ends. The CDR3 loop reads CASSQVAGVADTQYF. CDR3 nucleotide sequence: TGTGCCAGCAGCCAGGTAGCAGGGGTGGCAGATACGCAGTATTTT.